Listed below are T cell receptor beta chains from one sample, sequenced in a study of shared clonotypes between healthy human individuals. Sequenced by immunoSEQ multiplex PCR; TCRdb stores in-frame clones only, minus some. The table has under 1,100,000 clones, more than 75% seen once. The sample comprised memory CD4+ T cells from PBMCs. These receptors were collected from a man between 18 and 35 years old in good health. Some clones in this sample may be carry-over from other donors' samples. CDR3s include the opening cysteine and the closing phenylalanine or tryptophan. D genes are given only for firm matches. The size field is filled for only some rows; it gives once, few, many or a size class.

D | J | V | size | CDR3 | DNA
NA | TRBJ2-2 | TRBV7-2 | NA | CASSQPGQNTGELFF | TGTGCCAGCAGCCAACCGGGACAAAACACCGGGGAGCTGTTTTTT
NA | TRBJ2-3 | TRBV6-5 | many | CASTQAGRMDTQYF | TGTGCCAGCACCCAGGCAGGGCGGATGGATACGCAGTATTTT
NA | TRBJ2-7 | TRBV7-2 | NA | CASSATVVYEQYF | TGTGCCAGCAGCGCGACTGTTGTCTACGAGCAGTACTTC
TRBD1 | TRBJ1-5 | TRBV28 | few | CASRQGGDQPQHF | TGTGCCAGCAGGCAGGGGGGGGATCAGCCCCAGCATTTT
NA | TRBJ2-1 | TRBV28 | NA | CASGTPSLNEQFF | TGTGCCAGCGGTACCCCTAGCTTGAATGAGCAGTTCTTC
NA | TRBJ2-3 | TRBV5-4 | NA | CASSLRRDTQYF | TGTGCCAGCAGCTTGAGGAGAGATACGCAGTATTTT
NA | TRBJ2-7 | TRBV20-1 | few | CSTIKNYEQYF | TGCAGTACAATAAAAAACTACGAGCAGTACTTC
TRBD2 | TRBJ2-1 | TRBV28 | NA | CASGTSRAINEQFF | TGTGCCAGCGGGACTAGTCGGGCCATCAATGAGCAGTTCTTC
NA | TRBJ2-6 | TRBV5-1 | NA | CASSFRFLSGANVLTF | TGCGCCAGCAGCTTTCGCTTCCTCTCTGGGGCCAACGTCCTGACTTTC
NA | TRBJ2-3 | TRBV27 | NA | CASGRNGWRTTDTQYF | TGTGCCAGCGGACGGAATGGGTGGCGGACCACAGATACGCAGTATTTT
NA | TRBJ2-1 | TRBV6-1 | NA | CATSTALVPVGEQFF | TGTGCCACATCGACCGCACTAGTCCCCGTGGGTGAGCAGTTCTTC
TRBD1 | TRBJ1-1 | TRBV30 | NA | CAWMDRGTMNTEAFF | TGTGCCTGGATGGACAGGGGGACGATGAACACTGAAGCTTTCTTT
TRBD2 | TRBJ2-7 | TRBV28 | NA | CASRRTPGGNYEQYF | TGTGCCAGCAGGAGGACCCCGGGGGGTAACTACGAGCAGTACTTC
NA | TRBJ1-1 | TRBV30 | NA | CAWNRESSTEAFF | TGTGCCTGGAACAGGGAGTCGAGCACTGAAGCTTTCTTT
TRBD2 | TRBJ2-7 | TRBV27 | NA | CASSFNGLASYEQYF | TGTGCCAGCAGTTTTAATGGACTAGCGTCCTACGAGCAGTACTTC
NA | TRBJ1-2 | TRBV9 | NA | CASSPYSGLPYGYTF | TGTGCCAGCAGCCCATACTCCGGTTTACCCTATGGCTACACCTTC
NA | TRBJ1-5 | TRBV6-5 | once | CASRDTSNQPQHF | TGTGCCAGCAGAGACACTAGCAATCAGCCCCAGCATTTT
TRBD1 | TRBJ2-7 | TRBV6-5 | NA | CASGTGNPFLQYF | TGTGCCAGCGGGACAGGGAACCCCTTTTTACAGTACTTC
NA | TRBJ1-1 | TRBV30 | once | CAWSRTLMNTEAFF | TGTGCCTGGAGTCGGACTCTCATGAACACTGAAGCTTTCTTT
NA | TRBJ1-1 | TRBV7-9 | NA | CASSLEVRVGPKNTEAFF | TGTGCCAGCAGCTTAGAGGTTCGAGTAGGACCGAAGAACACTGAAGCTTTCTTT
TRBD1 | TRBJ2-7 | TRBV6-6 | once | CASSYSGQGLGEQYF | TGTGCCAGCAGTTACTCGGGACAGGGATTGGGAGAGCAGTACTTC
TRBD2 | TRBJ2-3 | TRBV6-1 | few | CASSRTSGATDTQYF | TGTGCCAGCAGTCGGACTAGCGGGGCCACAGATACGCAGTATTTT
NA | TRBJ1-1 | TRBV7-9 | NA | CASSLAQGQRGTEAFF | TGTGCCAGCAGCTTAGCGCAGGGGCAAAGGGGAACTGAAGCTTTCTTT
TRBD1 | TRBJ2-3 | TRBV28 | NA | CASSSSTGAQYF | TGTGCCAGCAGTTCGTCGACAGGGGCGCAGTATTTT
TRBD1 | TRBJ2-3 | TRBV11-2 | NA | CASSARQGFGTDTQYF | TGTGCCAGCAGCGCACGACAGGGGTTTGGTACAGATACGCAGTATTTT
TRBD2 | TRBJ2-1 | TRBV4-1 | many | CASSPRFEGGSSYNEQFF | TGCGCCAGCAGCCCACGGTTCGAAGGCGGGAGCTCCTACAATGAGCAGTTCTTC
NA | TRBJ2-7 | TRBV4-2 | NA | CASSQDLAASYEQYF | TGTGCCAGCAGCCAAGATTTAGCGGCTTCCTACGAGCAGTACTTC
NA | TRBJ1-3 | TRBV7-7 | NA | CASSSHRARGNTIYF | TGTGCCAGCAGCTCCCACAGGGCGAGGGGAAACACCATATATTTT
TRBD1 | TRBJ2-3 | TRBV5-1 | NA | CASRSGQGVLDTQYF | TGCGCCAGCAGAAGCGGACAGGGAGTTTTGGATACGCAGTATTTT
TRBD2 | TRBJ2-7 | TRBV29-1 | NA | CSAKTSGRYEQYF | TGCAGCGCCAAGACTAGCGGGAGGTACGAGCAGTACTTC
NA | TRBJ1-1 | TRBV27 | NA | CASRKQNTEAFF | TGTGCCAGCAGGAAGCAGAACACTGAAGCTTTCTTT
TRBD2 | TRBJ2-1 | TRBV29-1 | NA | CSALKRASGTYNEQFF | TGCAGCGCTTTAAAGAGGGCTAGCGGCACCTACAATGAGCAGTTCTTC
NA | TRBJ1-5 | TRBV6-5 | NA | CASSYSTGKGQPQHF | TGTGCCAGCAGTTACTCCACAGGTAAAGGACAGCCCCAGCATTTT